The next 17 T cell receptor beta chains were all read from a single sample in a study of human T cells and chemical hapten exposure. Extraction of total RNA was performed on unfractionated whole blood. The library labeled individual cDNA molecules by adding unique molecular identifiers to them. TCRdb fed the reads into MiXCR, producing one record per CDR3 protein. The sample includes about 120,000 distinct CDR3 sequences, over 6.5% of them seen just once. Sequenced material: whole blood. Source of these receptors: a human donor in good health. Some clones in this sample may be carry-over from other donors' samples.

This clonotype was found many times. V usage is TRBV5-1 and J usage is TRBJ2-1; a possible D gene is TRBD2 (6 bases). The V gene's germline CDR1 is SGHRS and CDR2 YFSETQ. The CDR3 is 16 amino acids. Trimming cost V 0 bases and J 5 bases, with 15 bases left between them. The DNA of the CDR3 is TGCGCCAGCAGCTTGGTTACCGGGAGCACCGACAATGAGCAGTTCTTC. Amino acid sequence: CASSLVTGSTDNEQFF.

In its sample, this clonotype was seen many times. The chain links TRBV7-6 to TRBJ2-3, with D perhaps TRBD2 (6 bases). This CDR3 has 18 amino acids. Between the trimmed V and J ends, which lost 3 bases and 2 bases, there was a span of 21 bases. Germline CDR1 and CDR2: SGHVS and FNYEAQ. CDR3 protein: CASSLGQGDGGPTDTQYF. The CDR3 DNA follows: TGTGCCAGCAGCTTGGGGCAGGGAGACGGGGGACCCACAGATACGCAGTATTTT.

The chain uses TRBV7-3 and TRBJ2-1, with D possibly TRBD2 on 6 matching bases. Trimming removed 2 bases from V and 2 bases from J, with 10 bases in between. CDR3 length: 15 amino acids. Germline CDR1 SGHTA, CDR2 FQGTGA. CDR3 sequence: CASSLGGVPYNEQFF. DNA of the CDR3: TGTGCCAGCAGCTTAGGCGGGGTACCCTACAATGAGCAGTTCTTC.

This chain joins TRBV29-1 and TRBJ2-2; perhaps TRBD2 as D (6 bases). Germline V gene data show CDR1 as SQVTM and CDR2 as ANQGSEA. The length of the CDR3 is 12 residues. V was clipped by 5 bases and J by 7 bases, with 11 bases between them. The CDR3 sequence is CSVQGRGGELFF. Written as DNA, the CDR3 is TGCAGCGTTCAAGGGCGGGGCGGGGAGCTGTTTTTT.

This clonotype has a count of ten or more. The rearrangement links TRBV29-1 to TRBJ1-1, with D possibly matching TRBD1 (6 bases). Trimming cost V 4 bases and J 1 base, with 13 bases left between them. The CDR3 is 14 residues long. Germline V gene data show CDR1 as SQVTM and CDR2 as ANQGSEA. CDR3 bases: TGCAGCGTTGTTTCGTGGGGGCCGAACACTGAAGCTTTCTTT. It yields the protein CSVVSWGPNTEAFF.

This clonotype was detected many times. The chain links TRBV14 to TRBJ2-5, with D hard to call. The CDR3 is 18 residues long. V was clipped by 1 base and J by 1 base, with 19 bases between them. The germline V gene has CDR1 SGHDN and CDR2 FVKESK. The CDR3 coding sequence is TGTGCCAGCAGCCAAGGTCATACGACCATACGGAGCCAAGAGACCCAGTACTTC. Translated: CASSQGHTTIRSQETQYF.

This chain links TRBV7-2 with TRBJ2-7; 7 nucleotides match TRBD1. V gave up 2 bases and J gave up 4 bases; unmatched junction bases: 8. Germline V gives CDR1 SGHTA, CDR2 FQGNSA. This CDR3 comprises 15 residues. The CDR3 protein is CASSLQTGSMYEQYF. Here the CDR3 DNA reads TGTGCCAGCAGCTTACAGACAGGGTCGATGTACGAGCAGTACTTC.

The rearrangement links TRBV7-6 to TRBJ2-1; 10 bases match TRBD2. The ends lost 4 bases at V and 4 bases at J; junction bases unmatched: 16. There are 19 residues in the CDR3. The germline V gene has CDR1 SGHVS and CDR2 FNYEAQ. DNA for the CDR3: TGTGCCAGCAGCTCCCGCGTGCTAGCGGGAGTCTTATCGTACAATGAGCAGTTCTTC. It specifies CASSSRVLAGVLSYNEQFF.

This clonotype occurred many times. The chain has TRBV29-1 and TRBJ2-5; D perhaps matches TRBD2 (7 bases). The CDR3 spans 15 residues. Between the trimmed V and J ends, which lost 3 bases and 4 bases, there was a span of 18 bases. CDR1 is SQVTM, CDR2 ANQGSEA, per germline. The CDR3, as DNA: TGCAGCGTTGAGAGGGGGGGGCTCCGCGCAGAGACCCAGTACTTC. Its protein product is CSVERGGLRAETQYF.

Ten or more counts support this clonotype. The chain has TRBV10-3 and TRBJ2-1, with D maybe TRBD2 (6 bases). CDR3 length equals 17 residues. Germline V CDR1 and CDR2: ENHRY, SYGVKD. The V end was cut by 2 bases, the J end by 10 bases, with 24 bases between. The CDR3 here is CAISEPVGGRRAGEQFF. The CDR3 DNA sequence: TGTGCCATCAGTGAGCCTGTTGGTGGTAGGAGGGCCGGGGAGCAGTTCTTC.

This clonotype came up many times. This sequence joins TRBV7-9 and TRBJ1-6, with 9 bases aligning to TRBD1. The CDR3 runs to 14 residues. CDR1 SEHNR and CDR2 FQNEAQ come from the germline V gene (reference sequence). Trimming at V came to 5 bases and at J to 9 bases, leaving 5 bases not matched to a gene. The CDR3 here is CASSAQGAGSPLHF. CDR3 sequence (DNA): TGTGCCAGCAGCGCACAGGGGGCGGGTTCACCCCTCCACTTT.

The V gene is TRBV10-3, the J gene TRBJ2-3; 7 bases align to TRBD2. The CDR3 sequence is 15 residues long. V gave up 0 bases and J gave up 4 bases; unmatched junction bases: 4. Looked up from germline, CDR1 is ENHRY and CDR2 is SYGVKD. CDR3 sequence (DNA): TGTGCCATCAGTGAGTCTGGCGGGAGCCCAGATACGCAGTATTTT. It is translated as CAISESGGSPDTQYF.

The V call is TRBV5-5, the J call TRBJ2-2; D perhaps matches TRBD2 (5 bases). V was trimmed by 1 base and J by 6 bases, leaving 7 bases between them. The length of the CDR3 is 13 residues. Germline V gives CDR1 SGHKS, CDR2 YYEKEE (reference sequence). The CDR3 nucleotides are TGTGCCAGCAGCTTGCGCGGGTCCGGGGAGCTGTTTTTT. Translating gives CASSLRGSGELFF.

In this sample, this clonotype turned up a few times. The chain has TRBV5-1 and TRBJ2-1; TRBD2 matches 11 bases. J gave up 1 base and V 3 bases, and 15 bases lay outside the gene matches. CDR3 length: 20 amino acids. CDR1 is SGHRS and CDR2 is YFSETQ in the germline V gene. The CDR3 DNA is TGCGCCAGCAGCTCGTTAGCGGGAGGGAAGTTGGGGATTTCCTACAATGAGCAGTTCTTC. It encodes CASSSLAGGKLGISYNEQFF.

This clonotype was observed a few times. The chain links TRBV20-1 to TRBJ2-1; TRBD2 might be the D (6 bases). CDR1 and CDR2 (germline): DFQATT, SNEGSKA (reference sequence). CDR3 length: 17 amino acids. Trimming stripped 1 base from V and 0 bases from J, with 16 bases between. The CDR3 DNA sequence: TGCAGTGCTAGAGGTAGGCGGGACCGGAGCTCCTACAATGAGCAGTTCTTC. It translates to CSARGRRDRSSYNEQFF.

The genes are TRBV6-6 and TRBJ2-7; D may correspond to TRBD1 or TRBD2 (5 bases each). The germline V gene encodes CDR1 MNHNY and CDR2 SVGAGI (reference sequence). V shed 10 bases and J shed 2 bases, with 12 bases lying between them. The CDR3 length is 12 residues. CDR3 residues: CATWDATYEQYF. The CDR3 DNA reads as TGTGCCACCTGGGACGCAACCTACGAGCAGTACTTC.

This clonotype was detected a few times. CDR3 sequence: CASSTGTGRDSEQFF. The DNA for the CDR3 is TGTGCCAGTAGTACCGGGACAGGCCGAGACAGTGAGCAGTTCTTC. The chain couples TRBV19 to TRBJ2-1; 8 bases align to TRBD1. The V segment lost 4 bases and the J segment 9 bases; nucleotides outside the gene matches: 11. The CDR3 sequence is 15 residues long. Germline V gene sequence: CDR1 LNHDA, CDR2 SQIVND (reference sequence).